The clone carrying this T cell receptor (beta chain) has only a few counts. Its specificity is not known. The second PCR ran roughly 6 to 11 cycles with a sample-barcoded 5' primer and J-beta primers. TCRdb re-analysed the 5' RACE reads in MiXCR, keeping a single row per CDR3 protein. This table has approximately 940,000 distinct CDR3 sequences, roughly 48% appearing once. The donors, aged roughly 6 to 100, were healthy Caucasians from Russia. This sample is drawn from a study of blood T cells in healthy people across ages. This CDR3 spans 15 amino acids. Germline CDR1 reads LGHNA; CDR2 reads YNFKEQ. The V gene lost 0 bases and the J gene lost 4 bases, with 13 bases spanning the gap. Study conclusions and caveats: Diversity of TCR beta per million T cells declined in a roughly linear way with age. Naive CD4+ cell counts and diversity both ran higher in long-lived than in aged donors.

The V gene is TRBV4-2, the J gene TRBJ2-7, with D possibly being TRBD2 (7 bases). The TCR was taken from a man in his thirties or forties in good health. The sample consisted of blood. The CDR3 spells CASSQDYREGYEQYF. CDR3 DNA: TGTGCCAGCAGCCAAGACTACAGGGAGGGATACGAGCAGTACTTC.